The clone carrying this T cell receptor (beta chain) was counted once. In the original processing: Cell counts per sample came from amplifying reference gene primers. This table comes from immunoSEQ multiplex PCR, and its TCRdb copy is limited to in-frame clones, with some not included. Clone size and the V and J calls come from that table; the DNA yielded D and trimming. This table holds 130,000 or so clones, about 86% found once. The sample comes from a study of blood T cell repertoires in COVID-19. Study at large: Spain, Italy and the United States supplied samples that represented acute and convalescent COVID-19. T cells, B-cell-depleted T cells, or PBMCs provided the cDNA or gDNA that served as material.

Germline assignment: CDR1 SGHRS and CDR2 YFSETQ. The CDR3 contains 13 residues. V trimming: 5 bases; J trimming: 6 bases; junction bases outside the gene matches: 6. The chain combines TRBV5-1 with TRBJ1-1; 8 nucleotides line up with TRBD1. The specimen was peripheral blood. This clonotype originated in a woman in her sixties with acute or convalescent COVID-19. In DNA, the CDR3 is TGCGCCAGCAGACAGGGGGGTACGGCTGAAGCTTTCTTT. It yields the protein CASRQGGTAEAFF.